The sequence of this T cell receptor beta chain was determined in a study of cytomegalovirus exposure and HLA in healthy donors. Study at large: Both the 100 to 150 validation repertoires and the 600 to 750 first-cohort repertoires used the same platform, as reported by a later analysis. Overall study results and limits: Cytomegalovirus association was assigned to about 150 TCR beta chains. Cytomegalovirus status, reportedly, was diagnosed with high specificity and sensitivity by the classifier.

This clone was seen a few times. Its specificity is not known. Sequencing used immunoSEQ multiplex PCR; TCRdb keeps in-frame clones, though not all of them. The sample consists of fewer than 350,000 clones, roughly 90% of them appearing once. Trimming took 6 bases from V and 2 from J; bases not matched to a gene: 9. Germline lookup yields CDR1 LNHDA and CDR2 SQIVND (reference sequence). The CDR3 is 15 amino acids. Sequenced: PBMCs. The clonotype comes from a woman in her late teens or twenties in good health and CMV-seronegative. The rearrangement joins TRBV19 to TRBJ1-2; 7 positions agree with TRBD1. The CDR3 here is CASSALPTGNYGYTF. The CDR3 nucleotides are TGTGCCAGTAGCGCCCTCCCGACAGGGAACTATGGCTACACCTTC.